A single sample gave rise to the 20 T cell receptor beta chains below, sequenced in a study of T cell responses to AZD1222 COVID-19 vaccine (dated by TCRdb to about 2021). Per the publication, the time point label means: about 28 days (+/-7) after the second vaccine dose. To prepare the library, the immunoSEQ multiplex PCR assay was applied. The source is immuneACCESS, and TCRdb retained only in-frame sequences with V and J called. Part of the clones is not carried over; for the studies checked, unresolved V genes explain less than half of this, and the remainder is unexplained. This sample comprises more than 95,000 clones, around 83% of them detected only once. The ten most abundant clones make up 27% of the sample. This specimen was peripheral blood, taken 28 days after the second AZD1222 dose. These receptors all stem from an adult who received the AZD1222 COVID-19 vaccine.

This clone was seen once. V usage is TRBV18 and J usage is TRBJ2-2; D possibly matches TRBD1 or TRBD2 (6 bases each). The CDR3 runs 15 residues. Per germline, CDR1 KGHSH and CDR2 LQKENI. The V and J ends lost 1 base and 3 bases respectively, with 9 bases between them. The chain's CDR3 is CASSPLGGYTGELFF. The DNA of the CDR3 is TGTGCCAGCTCACCACTCGGGGGCTACACCGGGGAGCTGTTTTTT.

The V gene is TRBV11-2, the J gene TRBJ1-1; possibly TRBD1 for D (5 bases). CDR1 is SGHAT, CDR2 FQNNGV, per germline. The CDR3 totals 15 residues. The germline V and J ends were trimmed by 1 base and 5 bases, with 14 bases remaining between them. CDR3 nucleotides: TGTGCCAGCAGCTTAGTTCAGGGACTGGGGACTGAAGCTTTCTTT. Its protein is CASSLVQGLGTEAFF.

The CDR3 here is CASSLASGVAKNIQYF. The CDR3 nucleotides read TGCGCCAGCAGCTTGGCCTCGGGGGTAGCCAAAAACATTCAGTACTTC. This chain uses TRBV5-1 with TRBJ2-4; TRBD2 is a possible D gene (6 bases). Trimming pared 0 bases from V and 0 bases from J, leaving 10 bases between. Germline lookup yields CDR1 SGHRS and CDR2 YFSETQ. CDR3 length equals 16 residues.

This CDR3 reads CASSLADLAGNGYTF. In nucleotides, the CDR3 is TGTGCCAGCAGCTTGGCTGACCTGGCGGGGAATGGCTACACCTTC. The chain carries TRBV5-6 and TRBJ1-2; D remains ambiguous. V lost 0 bases and J lost 6, with 15 bases in between. CDR1 SGHDT and CDR2 YYEEEE come from the germline V gene. The CDR3 spans 15 residues.

The rearrangement links TRBV7-9 to TRBJ1-1; D unclear. The V end lost 1 base, the J end lost 3 bases, and 15 bases lay between the germline ends. CDR1 SEHNR and CDR2 FQNEAQ come from the germline V gene (reference sequence). The CDR3 consists of 16 residues. CDR3 amino acids: CASSLELARRDTEAFF. In DNA form, the CDR3 reads TGTGCCAGCAGCTTAGAGTTGGCCCGGAGAGACACTGAAGCTTTCTTT. Drawing the rest from reference TRBV7-9 and TRBJ1-1, the complete variable domain is DTGVSQNPRHKITKRGQNVTFRCDPISEHNRLYWYRQTLGQGPEFLTYFQNEAQLEKSRLLSDRFSAERPKGSFSTLEIQRTEQGDSAMYLCASSLELARRDTEAFFGQGTRLTVV.

This sequence joins TRBV7-2 and TRBJ1-1; 8 nucleotides agree with TRBD1. In germline, CDR1 is SGHTA, CDR2 FQGNSA. This CDR3 has 14 residues. Trimming removed 5 bases from V and 6 bases from J; junction bases left unmatched: 8. CDR3 amino acids: CASSQPQGGSEAFF. The CDR3 coding sequence is TGTGCCAGCAGCCAGCCACAGGGGGGGTCTGAAGCTTTCTTT.

CDR3 loop: CAWERDRSRSPLHF. Written as DNA, the CDR3 is TGTGCCTGGGAACGGGACAGGTCAAGATCACCCCTCCACTTT. The V and J genes are TRBV30 and TRBJ1-6; TRBD1 aligns across 8 bases. After removal of 5 bases from V and 10 bases from J, the junction contained 10 bases not matched to a gene. Germline CDR1 GTSNPN, CDR2 SVGIG (reference sequence). The CDR3 totals 14 residues.

The rearrangement links TRBV28 to TRBJ1-2; 8 nucleotides match TRBD1. CDR3 length: 15 residues. Germline V gene sequence: CDR1 MDHEN, CDR2 SYDVKM. V shed 6 bases and J 8 bases; nucleotides not matched to a gene: 14. The chain's CDR3 is CASSSIAGGAQGYTF. Here the CDR3 DNA reads TGTGCCAGCAGCTCTATCGCAGGGGGCGCCCAGGGCTACACCTTC.

The V and J genes are TRBV27 and TRBJ2-1; 8 bases align to TRBD1. Germline V gene data show CDR1 as MNHEY and CDR2 as SMNVEV (reference sequence). J lost 0 bases, V lost 8 bases, and 6 bases had no gene match. The CDR3 covers 15 residues. The CDR3 sequence: CASGDRLSSYNEQFF. The CDR3 nucleotides read TGTGCCAGCGGGGACAGGTTAAGCTCCTACAATGAGCAGTTCTTC.

V and J are TRBV6-2 or TRBV6-3 and TRBJ1-5; possible D gene TRBD1, 6 bases. CDR3 size: 16 residues. The ends were cut back, 0 bases at V and 2 bases at J, with 11 bases in the middle. Germline V CDR1 and CDR2: MNHEY, SVGEGT. DNA of the CDR3: TGTGCCAGCAGTTACTCTTGGGGGCTTGGCAATCAGCCCCAGCATTTT. Its translation is CASSYSWGLGNQPQHF.

The CDR3 protein is CASTPKGALVRTINIQYF. CDR3 nucleotides: TGTGCCAGCACCCCGAAGGGTGCCCTGGTACGAACGATAAACATTCAGTACTTC. The J gene is TRBJ2-4, the V gene TRBV28; D gene ambiguous. CDR1 is MDHEN and CDR2 is SYDVKM in the germline V gene. Trimming removed 7 bases at V and 6 bases at J, with 28 bases between. The CDR3 contains 18 residues.

CDR3 bases: TGCGCCAGCAGTCATGTTCGCGGACAGGGAGGAACGGGCTCCTACAATGAGCAGTTCTTC. It specifies CASSHVRGQGGTGSYNEQFF. The chain uses TRBV23-1 and TRBJ2-1; 8 bases agree with TRBD1. TRBV23-1 is an ORF for which the function is uncertain. The junction had 16 bases not matched to a gene; V was cut back by 3 bases and J by 0 bases. This CDR3 contains 20 residues.

The V call is TRBV28, the J call TRBJ2-7; D not certain. CDR3 length: 12 amino acids. The V and J ends lost 2 bases and 2 bases respectively, with 4 bases between them. In germline, CDR1 is MDHEN, CDR2 SYDVKM. This CDR3 is CASSLPPYEQYF. CDR3 sequence (DNA): TGTGCCAGCAGTTTACCCCCCTACGAGCAGTACTTC.

This sequence joins TRBV5-1 and TRBJ2-6; weak D call: TRBD2 (7 bases). V was trimmed by 4 bases and J by 0 bases, leaving 11 bases between them. The CDR3 loop spans 16 amino acids. CDR1 and CDR2 from the germline V gene are SGHRS and YFSETQ. CDR3 sequence: CASSPGGRSGANVLTF. The DNA of the CDR3 is TGCGCCAGCAGCCCGGGGGGCCGCTCTGGGGCCAACGTCCTGACTTTC.

This chain connects TRBV7-8 to TRBJ2-3; D may correspond to TRBD1 or TRBD2 (5 bases each). Germline assignment: CDR1 SGHVS and CDR2 FQNEAQ. The CDR3 consists of 15 residues. With 5 bases removed from V and 1 base from J, the gap between germline ends came to 13 bases. CDR3 nucleotide sequence: TGTGCCAGCAGCCCAGGGACGACTGGCACAGATACGCAGTATTTT. It encodes CASSPGTTGTDTQYF.

The CDR3 loop is CASSLQGAHTEAFF. The CDR3 DNA sequence: TGTGCCAGCAGCTTACAGGGGGCTCACACTGAAGCTTTCTTT. The rearrangement joins TRBV7-9 to TRBJ1-1; 8 bases align to TRBD1. The germline V gene encodes CDR1 SEHNR and CDR2 FQNEAQ (reference sequence). Trimming removed 2 bases from V and 3 bases from J; junction bases left unmatched: 2. This CDR3 comprises 14 residues.

The chain uses TRBV6-2 or TRBV6-3 and TRBJ1-2; TRBD1 matches at 8 bases. V shed 4 bases and J 10 bases; nucleotides not matched to a gene: 8. The CDR3 contains 13 residues. CDR1 and CDR2 from the germline V gene are MNHEY and SVGEGT. As DNA, the CDR3 is TGTGCCAGCAGTTCCCGACAGGGGAAAGACTACACCTTC. This encodes CASSSRQGKDYTF.

The chain carries TRBV18 and TRBJ1-2; TRBD1 might be the D (6 bases). This CDR3 has 13 residues. V was clipped by 0 bases and J by 10 bases, with 12 bases between them. Looked up from germline, CDR1 is KGHSH and CDR2 is LQKENI. The CDR3 DNA reads TGTGCCAGCTCACCACCTGCTGGACAGTCCTACACCTTC. Residues: CASSPPAGQSYTF. The full variable domain, with the rest looked up from reference TRBV18 and TRBJ1-2, is NAGVMQNPRHLVRRRGQEARLRCSPMKGHSHVYWYRQLPEEGLKFMVYLQKENIIDESGMPKERFSAEFPKEGPSILRIQQVVRGDSAAYFCASSPPAGQSYTFGSGTRLTVV.

At least ten counts were recorded for this clone. The genes are TRBV7-2 and TRBJ2-1; 7 bases match TRBD1. V shed 2 bases, J shed 5 bases, and the junction held 9 bases outside the gene matches. CDR1 is SGHTA and CDR2 is FQGNSA in the germline V gene. The CDR3 extends over 16 amino acids. CDR3 sequence: CASSLLPGQPDNEQFF. The CDR3 nucleotides read TGTGCCAGCAGCTTATTGCCGGGACAGCCAGACAATGAGCAGTTCTTC.

CDR3 amino acids: CASSLRGHREETQYF. CDR3 bases: TGCGCCAGCAGCTTGCGGGGGCACAGAGAAGAGACCCAGTACTTC. The chain is built from TRBV5-1 and TRBJ2-5; D could derive from TRBD1 or TRBD2 (6 bases each). Germline assignment: CDR1 SGHRS and CDR2 YFSETQ. V lost 1 base and J lost 3, with 13 bases in between. This CDR3 spans 15 amino acids.